This T cell receptor beta chain was documented in a study of shared clonotypes between healthy human individuals. A split of CD4+ cells into CD45RA+ naive and CD45RA-negative memory subsets was performed. CDR3 size: 17 residues. Germline V gives CDR1 SGHVS, CDR2 FQNEAQ. V shed 2 bases and J shed 0 bases, with 16 bases lying between them. Deep was the level at which the assay was run. The assay was immunoSEQ multiplex PCR, and TCRdb's table has in-frame clones only and misses some. The profile shows 2,500,000 or so clones, approximately 93% of them singletons. Sequenced input: naive CD4+ T cells from PBMCs. Stated subset: CD45RA+ positively selected. V and J are TRBV7-8 and TRBJ1-2; D ambiguous. The source of this sequence is a man aged 18 to 30 in good health. Some clones in this sample may be carry-over from other donors' samples. The CDR3 region is CASSLIPGLGSNYGYTF. As DNA, the CDR3 is TGTGCCAGCAGCTTAATTCCAGGCCTGGGGTCTAACTATGGCTACACCTTC.